The clone carrying this TCR beta chain was seen ten or more times. This specimen belongs to a study of neurological immune-mediated disorders. TCRdb reanalysed the 5' RACE reads using MiXCR and keeps one entry per CDR3 protein. The sample carries about 40,000 distinct CDR3 sequences, approximately 3% recorded once. Trimming took 0 bases from V and 7 from J, leaving 13 bases between them. The CDR3 runs to 14 residues. Germline CDR1 SGHRS, CDR2 YFSETQ. Noted time point: longitudinal time-point 1 (baseline). Input material: PBMCs. The clonotype comes from a woman in her fifties or sixties with multiple sclerosis. The rearrangement joins TRBV5-1 to TRBJ1-1; D is unclear. The CDR3 DNA is TGCGCCAGCAGCTTGGCTGGCAAGGCGGGTGAAGCTTTCTTT. This codes for CASSLAGKAGEAFF.